This T cell receptor (beta chain) was recovered during a study of T-cell memory formation after mild COVID-19. Germline values: CDR1 SGHRS, CDR2 YFSETQ. CDR3 length: 11 residues. The V end lost 2 bases, the J end lost 6 bases, and 2 bases lay between the germline ends. Using its own MiXCR run on the 5' RACE reads, TCRdb lists one record per CDR3 protein. The sample lists about 240,000 distinct CDR3 sequences, 9.4% occurring once. Findings and limits, study-wide: Confirmation was lacking for SARS-CoV-2 specificity of second-wave clones that peaked on day 37.

This clonotype was found a few times. Its cognate antigen is unknown. This TCR derives from a man aged 18 to 29 who had mild COVID-19 (a few samples of this study predate the infection). Cell type and time point are not known. The chain combines TRBV5-1 with TRBJ1-4; D not certain. The sample was PBMCs or a T cell subset sorted from them (not recorded which). This CDR3 is CASSFDEKLFF. In DNA form, the CDR3 reads TGCGCCAGCAGCTTTGATGAAAAACTGTTTTTT.